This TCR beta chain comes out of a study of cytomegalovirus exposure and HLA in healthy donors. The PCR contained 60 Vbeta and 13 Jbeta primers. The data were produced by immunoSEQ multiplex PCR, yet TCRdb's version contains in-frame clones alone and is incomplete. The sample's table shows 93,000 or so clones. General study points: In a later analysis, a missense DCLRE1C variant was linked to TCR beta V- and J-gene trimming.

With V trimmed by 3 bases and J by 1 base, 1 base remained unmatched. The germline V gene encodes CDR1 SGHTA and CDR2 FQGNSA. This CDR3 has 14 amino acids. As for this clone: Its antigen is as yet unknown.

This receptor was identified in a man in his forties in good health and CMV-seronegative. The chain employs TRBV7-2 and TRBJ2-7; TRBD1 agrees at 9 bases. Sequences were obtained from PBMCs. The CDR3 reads CASSFGTGSYEQYF. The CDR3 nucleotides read TGTGCCAGCAGCTTTGGGACAGGGTCCTACGAGCAGTACTTC.